This TCR beta chain stems from a study of cytomegalovirus exposure and HLA in healthy donors. Study conclusions and caveats: High specificity and sensitivity for cytomegalovirus status were reported for the classifier.

The donors were part of the validation cohort, which consisted of some 120 subjects and was separate from the first cohort of about 650 subjects. This clone was counted once. Its matching antigen is unknown. TCRdb's table, derived via immunoSEQ multiplex PCR, lists solely in-frame clones and lacks some. The data hold 45,000 to 65,000 clones, with approximately 89% observed a single time. The germline gives CDR1 WSHSY, CDR2 SAAADI. J lost 3 bases, V lost 6 bases, and 7 bases had no gene match. This CDR3 is 15 amino acids long. This TCR was sampled from a woman between 18 and 29 years old in good health and CMV-seropositive. This chain connects TRBV10-2 to TRBJ1-5; 8 nucleotides agree with TRBD1. Sequencing input: PBMCs. The CDR3 reads CASRRTQGANQPQHF. In DNA form, the CDR3 reads TGCGCCAGCAGACGGACTCAGGGGGCCAATCAGCCCCAGCATTTT.